What follows describes a single TCR beta chain. No antigen is known for it. The entry originates in a study of T-cell reconstitution after alpha-beta-depleted transplantation in children. The study, taken as a whole, reports: The origin of alpha-beta T cells about two months after transplant was reportedly several hundred expanded graft clones.

CDR1 is MGHDK and CDR2 is SYGVNS in the germline V gene. The junction had 1 base not matched to a gene; V was cut back by 1 base and J by 4 bases. CDR3 length equals 14 residues. Unique molecular identifiers tagged the TCRbeta library. TCRdb used MiXCR to reprocess the PCR reads, holding one entry per CDR3 protein. Among about 980,000 distinct CDR3 sequences listed, around 30% were seen once. This receptor was identified in a boy under two years old who had a stem cell transplant for SCID, so the T cells may come from the graft donor. This chain uses TRBV25-1 with TRBJ2-3, with 8 nucleotides matching TRBD2. This specimen consisted of PBMCs, mostly from graft donor cells, obtained 360 days after TCRalphabeta/CD19-depleted stem cell transplant. This chain's CDR3 is CASSEWRGADTQYF. The CDR3 region has the DNA TGTGCCAGCAGTGAATGGCGGGGGGCAGATACGCAGTATTTT.